Listed below are T cell receptor beta chains from one sample, sequenced in a study of cytomegalovirus exposure and HLA in healthy donors. Method: immunoSEQ multiplex PCR; TCRdb's copy keeps in-frame clones and lacks some. The data contain tens of thousands of clones, 80% to 90% of them singletons. What was sequenced was PBMCs. Source of these receptors: a woman in her twenties or thirties in good health and CMV-seronegative. The CDR3 runs from the conserved cysteine through the conserved F or W. The D gene is left open where the match is weak. The size of a clone is reported for some rows only, either as once, few or many, or as a class for expanded clones.

few TRBJ1-4 - TRBV6-5 CASSYLGRTNEKLFF TGTGCCAGCAGTTACTTAGGGAGGACTAATGAAAAACTGTTTTTT
- TRBJ1-4 TRBD1 TRBV4-1 CASSSSGQGHGKLFF TGCGCCAGCAGCTCCTCGGGACAGGGGCACGGAAAACTGTTTTTT
- TRBJ2-6 TRBD1 TRBV10-3 CAISGGQGATGANVLTF TGTGCCATCAGTGGGGGACAGGGGGCAACTGGGGCCAACGTCCTGACTTTC
few TRBJ1-2 TRBD1 TRBV7-3 CASSLTGGAGSDYGYTF TGTGCCAGCAGCTTAACAGGGGGCGCGGGGTCAGACTATGGCTACACCTTC
- TRBJ1-1 - TRBV14 CASSHGLYTEAFF TGTGCCAGCAGCCATGGCCTCTACACTGAAGCTTTCTTT
few TRBJ2-7 - TRBV28 CASSLFSGYRSYEQYF TGTGCCAGCAGTTTATTCAGCGGGTACCGCTCCTACGAGCAGTACTTC
- TRBJ1-1 - TRBV7-2 CASSASAGIPEAFF TGTGCCAGCAGCGCCTCGGCGGGTATCCCTGAAGCTTTCTTT
once TRBJ2-7 - TRBV11-2 CASSPLPGEQYF TGTGCCAGCAGCCCACTTCCTGGCGAGCAGTACTTC
- TRBJ2-7 - TRBV4-1 CASSQERPARYYEQYF TGCGCCAGCAGCCAAGAACGTCCGGCTAGGTACTACGAGCAGTACTTC
- TRBJ2-3 TRBD2 TRBV7-9 CASSLLAGGPLDTQYF TGTGCCAGCAGCTTACTAGCGGGAGGGCCTCTAGATACGCAGTATTTT
few TRBJ1-2 - TRBV9 CASSISSVGYGYTF TGTGCCAGCAGCATCTCGTCTGTCGGCTATGGCTACACCTTC
- TRBJ2-5 TRBD1 TRBV7-9 CASSSLTGPYQETQYF TGTGCCAGCAGCTCCTTGACAGGGCCGTACCAAGAGACCCAGTACTTC
- TRBJ2-7 TRBD2 TRBV6-6 CASSYTPSGISYEQYF TGTGCCAGCAGTTACACCCCCAGCGGGATCTCCTACGAGCAGTACTTC
- TRBJ2-7 TRBD2 TRBV7-9 CASSLGLAGGFHEQYF TGTGCCAGCAGCCTAGGACTAGCGGGAGGATTCCACGAGCAGTACTTC
- TRBJ1-4 - TRBV13 CASSLARGGSLGEKLFF TGTGCCAGCAGCTTAGCCAGGGGAGGGTCATTGGGCGAAAAACTGTTTTTT
- TRBJ2-2 TRBD2 TRBV30 CAWSLGGGSGELFF TGTGCCTGGAGTCTTGGGGGGGGGTCCGGGGAGCTGTTTTTT
- TRBJ1-2 TRBD1 TRBV9 CASSPTGGRGYTF TGTGCCAGCAGCCCTACAGGGGGTCGGGGCTACACCTTC
- TRBJ2-1 - TRBV4-1 CASSQEPYSEQFF TGCGCCAGCAGCCAAGAACCTTATAGTGAGCAGTTCTTC
- TRBJ2-3 TRBD2 TRBV5-1 CASSSFTSASTDTQYF TGCGCCAGCAGCTCGTTTACTAGCGCCAGCACAGATACGCAGTATTTT
few TRBJ1-1 TRBD1 TRBV6-4 CASSVRGEDTEAFF TGTGCCAGCAGTGTCAGGGGGGAGGACACTGAAGCTTTCTTT
- TRBJ2-7 TRBD1 TRBV7-9 CASSPDRGVGEQYF TGTGCCAGCAGCCCCGACAGGGGAGTGGGGGAGCAGTACTTC
- TRBJ2-2 TRBD2 TRBV5-8 CASSFVAGDTGELFF TGTGCCAGCAGCTTTGTGGCGGGAGACACCGGGGAGCTGTTTTTT
- TRBJ2-7 - TRBV9 CASSSKQGIENEQYF TGTGCCAGCAGCTCAAAACAGGGTATTGAAAACGAGCAGTACTTC
few TRBJ1-1 - TRBV19 CASSLNMNTEAFF TGTGCCAGTAGTCTCAACATGAACACTGAAGCTTTCTTT
- TRBJ2-7 - TRBV28 CASSLMGGIGAGQYF TGTGCCAGCAGTTTAATGGGCGGGATAGGTGCGGGGCAGTACTTC